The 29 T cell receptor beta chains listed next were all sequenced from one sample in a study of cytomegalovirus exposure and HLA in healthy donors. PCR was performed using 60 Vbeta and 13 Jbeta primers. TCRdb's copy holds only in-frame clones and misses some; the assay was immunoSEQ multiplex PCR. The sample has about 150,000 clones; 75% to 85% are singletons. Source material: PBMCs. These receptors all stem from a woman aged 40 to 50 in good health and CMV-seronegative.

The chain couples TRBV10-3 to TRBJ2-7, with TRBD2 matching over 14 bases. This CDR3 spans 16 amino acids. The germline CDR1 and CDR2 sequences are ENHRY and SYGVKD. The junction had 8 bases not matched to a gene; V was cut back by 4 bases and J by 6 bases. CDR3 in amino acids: CAISARTSGGPGEQYF. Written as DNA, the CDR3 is TGTGCCATCAGTGCCCGGACTAGCGGGGGGCCGGGCGAGCAGTACTTC.

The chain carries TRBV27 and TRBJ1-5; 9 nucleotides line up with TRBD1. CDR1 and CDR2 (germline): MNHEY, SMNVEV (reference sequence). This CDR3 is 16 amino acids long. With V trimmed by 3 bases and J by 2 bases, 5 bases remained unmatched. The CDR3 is CASSFTTGGGNQPQHF. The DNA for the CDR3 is TGTGCCAGCAGTTTCACGACAGGGGGGGGCAATCAGCCCCAGCATTTT.

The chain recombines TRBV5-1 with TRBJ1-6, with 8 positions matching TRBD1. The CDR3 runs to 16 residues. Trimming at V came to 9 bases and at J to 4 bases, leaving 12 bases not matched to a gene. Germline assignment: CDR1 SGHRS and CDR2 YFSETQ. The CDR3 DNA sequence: TGCGCCACCCGGGGCCTGACAGGGGAATATAATTCACCCCTCCACTTT. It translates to CATRGLTGEYNSPLHF.

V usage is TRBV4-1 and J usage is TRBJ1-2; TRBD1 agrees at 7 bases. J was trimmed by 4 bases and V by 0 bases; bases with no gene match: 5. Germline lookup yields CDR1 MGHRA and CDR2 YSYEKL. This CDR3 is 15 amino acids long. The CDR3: CASSQEPGGPYGYTF. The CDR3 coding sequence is TGCGCCAGCAGCCAAGAGCCAGGGGGACCCTATGGCTACACCTTC.

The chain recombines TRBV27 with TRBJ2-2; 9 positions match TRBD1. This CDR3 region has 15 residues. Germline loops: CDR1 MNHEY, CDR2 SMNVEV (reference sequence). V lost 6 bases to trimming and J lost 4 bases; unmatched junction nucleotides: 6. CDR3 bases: TGTGCCAGCAGCCGACCGGGACAGGGCACCGGGGAGCTGTTTTTT. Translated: CASSRPGQGTGELFF.

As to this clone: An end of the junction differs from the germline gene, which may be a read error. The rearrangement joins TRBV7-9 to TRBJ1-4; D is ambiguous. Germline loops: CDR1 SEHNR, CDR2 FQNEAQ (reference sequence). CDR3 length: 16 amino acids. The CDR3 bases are TGTGTCAGCAGCTTAAATCCGGGAGCAACTAATGAAAAACTGTTTTTT. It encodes CVSSLNPGATNEKLFF.

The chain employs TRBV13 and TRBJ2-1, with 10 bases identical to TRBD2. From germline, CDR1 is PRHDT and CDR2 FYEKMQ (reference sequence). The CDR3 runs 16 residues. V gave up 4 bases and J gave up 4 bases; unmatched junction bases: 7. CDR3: CASSSTSGGEYNEQFF. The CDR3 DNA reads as TGTGCCAGCAGCTCCACAAGCGGGGGGGAATACAATGAGCAGTTCTTC.

CDR3 region: CASSPQQGNYGYTF. The CDR3 bases are TGTGCCAGCAGCCCCCAGCAGGGGAACTATGGCTACACCTTC. This chain uses TRBV7-2 with TRBJ1-2; D might be TRBD1 (6 bases). Per germline, CDR1 SGHTA and CDR2 FQGNSA. The CDR3 has 14 residues. V was shortened by 5 bases and J by 2 bases, with 12 bases between the two germline ends.

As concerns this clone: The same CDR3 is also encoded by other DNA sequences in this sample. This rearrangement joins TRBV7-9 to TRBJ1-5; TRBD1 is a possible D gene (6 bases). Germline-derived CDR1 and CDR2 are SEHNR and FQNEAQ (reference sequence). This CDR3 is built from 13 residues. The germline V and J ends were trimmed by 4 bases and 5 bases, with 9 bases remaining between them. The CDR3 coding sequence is TGTGCCAGCAGCTCTCAGGGGTATCAGCCCCAGCATTTT. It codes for CASSSQGYQPQHF.

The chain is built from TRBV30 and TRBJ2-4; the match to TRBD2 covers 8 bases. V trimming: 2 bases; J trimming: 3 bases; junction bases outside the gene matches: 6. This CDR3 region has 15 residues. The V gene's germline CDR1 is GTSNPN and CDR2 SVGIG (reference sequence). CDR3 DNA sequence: TGTGCCTGGAGTAAGGCGGGGGGTTTCAAAAACATTCAGTACTTC. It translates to CAWSKAGGFKNIQYF.

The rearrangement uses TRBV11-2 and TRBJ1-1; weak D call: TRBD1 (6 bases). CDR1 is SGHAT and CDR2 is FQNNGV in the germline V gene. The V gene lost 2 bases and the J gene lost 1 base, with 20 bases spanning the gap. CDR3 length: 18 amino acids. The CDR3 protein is CASSLSWGETGKNTEAFF. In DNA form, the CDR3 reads TGTGCCAGCAGCTTATCGTGGGGCGAGACAGGAAAGAACACTGAAGCTTTCTTT.

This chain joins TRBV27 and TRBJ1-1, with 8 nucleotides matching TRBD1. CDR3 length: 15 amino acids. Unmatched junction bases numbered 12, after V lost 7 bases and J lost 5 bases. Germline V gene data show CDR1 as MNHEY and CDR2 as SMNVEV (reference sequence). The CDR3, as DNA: TGTGCCAGCATCCTATTAGGACAGGGATGGACTGAAGCTTTCTTT. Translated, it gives CASILLGQGWTEAFF.

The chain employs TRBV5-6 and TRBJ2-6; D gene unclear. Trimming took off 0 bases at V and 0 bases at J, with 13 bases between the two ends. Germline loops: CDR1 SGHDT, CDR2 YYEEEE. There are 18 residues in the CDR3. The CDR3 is CASSLVEKLSSGANVLTF. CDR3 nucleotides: TGTGCCAGCAGCTTGGTGGAGAAATTGAGCTCTGGGGCCAACGTCCTGACTTTC.

The CDR3 protein is CARSSGQGAPRIEQYF. CDR3 sequence (DNA): TGTGCCAGAAGCTCAGGACAGGGGGCCCCTCGGATCGAGCAGTACTTC. This sequence joins TRBV5-3 and TRBJ2-7, with 11 positions matching TRBD1. TRBV5-3 is an ORF; its function is uncertain. Trimming removed 3 bases from V and 6 bases from J; junction bases left unmatched: 11. This CDR3 is built from 16 residues.

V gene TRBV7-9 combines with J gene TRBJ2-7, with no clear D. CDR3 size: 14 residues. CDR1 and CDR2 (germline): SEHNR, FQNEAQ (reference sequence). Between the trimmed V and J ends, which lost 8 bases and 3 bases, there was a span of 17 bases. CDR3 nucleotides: TGTGCCAGCGGTGACCCACTATTCTTCTACGAGCAGTACTTC. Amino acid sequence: CASGDPLFFYEQYF. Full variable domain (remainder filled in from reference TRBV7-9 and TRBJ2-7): DTGVSQNPRHKITKRGQNVTFRCDPISEHNRLYWYRQTLGQGPEFLTYFQNEAQLEKSRLLSDRFSAERPKGSFSTLEIQRTEQGDSAMYLCASGDPLFFYEQYFGPGTRLTVT.

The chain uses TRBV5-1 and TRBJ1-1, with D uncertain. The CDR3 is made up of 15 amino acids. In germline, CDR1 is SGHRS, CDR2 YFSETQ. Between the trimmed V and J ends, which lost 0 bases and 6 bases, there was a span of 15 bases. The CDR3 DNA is TGCGCCAGCAGCTTGGATACCACCCTCGGGTCTGAAGCTTTCTTT. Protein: CASSLDTTLGSEAFF.

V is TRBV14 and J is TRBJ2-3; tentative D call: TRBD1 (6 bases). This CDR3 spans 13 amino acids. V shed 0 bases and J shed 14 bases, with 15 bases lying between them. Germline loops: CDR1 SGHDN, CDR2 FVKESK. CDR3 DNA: TGTGCCAGCAGCCAAGAGTGGGGGCTTGTCCGGTATTTT. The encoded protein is CASSQEWGLVRYF.

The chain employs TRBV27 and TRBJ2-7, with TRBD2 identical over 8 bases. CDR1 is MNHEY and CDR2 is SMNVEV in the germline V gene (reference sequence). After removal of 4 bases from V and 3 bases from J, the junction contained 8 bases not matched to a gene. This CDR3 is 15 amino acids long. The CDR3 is CASSWYGGAHYEQYF. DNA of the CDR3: TGTGCCAGCAGTTGGTACGGGGGGGCCCACTACGAGCAGTACTTC.

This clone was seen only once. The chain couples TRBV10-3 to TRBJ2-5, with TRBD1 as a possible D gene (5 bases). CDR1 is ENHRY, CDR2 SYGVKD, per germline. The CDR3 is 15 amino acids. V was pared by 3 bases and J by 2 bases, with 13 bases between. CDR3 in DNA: TGTGCCATCAGTGATAAGGGGTCCCCACAAGAGACCCAGTACTTC. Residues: CAISDKGSPQETQYF.

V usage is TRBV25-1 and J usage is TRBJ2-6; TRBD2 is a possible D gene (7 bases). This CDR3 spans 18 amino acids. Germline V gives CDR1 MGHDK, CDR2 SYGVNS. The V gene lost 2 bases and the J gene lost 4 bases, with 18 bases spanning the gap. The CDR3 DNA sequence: TGTGCCAGCAGTGAAGAGAAGGGGGGGGTAGACGGGGCCAACGTCCTGACTTTC. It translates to CASSEEKGGVDGANVLTF. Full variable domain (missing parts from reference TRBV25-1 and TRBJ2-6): EADIYQTPRYLVIGTGKKITLECSQTMGHDKMYWYQQDPGMELHLIHYSYGVNSTEKGDLSSESTVSRIRTEHFPLTLESARPSHTSQYLCASSEEKGGVDGANVLTFGAGSRLTVL.

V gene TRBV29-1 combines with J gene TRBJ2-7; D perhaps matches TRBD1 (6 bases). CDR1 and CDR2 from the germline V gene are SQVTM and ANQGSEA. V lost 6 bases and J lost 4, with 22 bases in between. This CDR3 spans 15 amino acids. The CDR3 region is CSVQNGLTGPYEQYF. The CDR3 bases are TGCAGCGTCCAAAACGGGCTAACAGGGCCTTACGAGCAGTACTTC.

The CDR3 region is CASSYFDRPTEAFF. CDR3 nucleotides: TGTGCCAGCAGCTACTTTGACAGGCCCACTGAAGCTTTCTTT. The chain couples TRBV5-4 to TRBJ1-1; a possible D gene is TRBD1 (6 bases). Germline values: CDR1 SGHNT, CDR2 YYREEE (reference sequence). V shed 3 bases and J shed 4 bases, with 13 bases lying between them. CDR3 length equals 14 residues.

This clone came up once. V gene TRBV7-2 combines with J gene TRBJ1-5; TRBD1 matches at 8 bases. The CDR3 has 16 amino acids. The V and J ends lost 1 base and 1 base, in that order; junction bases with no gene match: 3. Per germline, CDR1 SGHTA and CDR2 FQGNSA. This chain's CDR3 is CASSLVAGGSNQPQHF. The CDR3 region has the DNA TGTGCCAGCAGCTTAGTTGCAGGGGGCAGCAATCAGCCCCAGCATTTT.

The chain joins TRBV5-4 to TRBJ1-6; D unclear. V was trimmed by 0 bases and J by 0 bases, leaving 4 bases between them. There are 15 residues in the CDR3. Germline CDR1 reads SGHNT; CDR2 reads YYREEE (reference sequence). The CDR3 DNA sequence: TGTGCCAGCAGCTTGGACAGCTCCTATAATTCACCCCTCCACTTT. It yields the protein CASSLDSSYNSPLHF.

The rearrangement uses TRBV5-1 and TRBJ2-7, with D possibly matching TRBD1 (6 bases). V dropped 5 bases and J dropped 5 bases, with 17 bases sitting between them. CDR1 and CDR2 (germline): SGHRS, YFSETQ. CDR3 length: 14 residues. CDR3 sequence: CASSRTRDTNEQYF. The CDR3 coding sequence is TGCGCCAGCAGTCGAACGAGGGACACTAACGAGCAGTACTTC.

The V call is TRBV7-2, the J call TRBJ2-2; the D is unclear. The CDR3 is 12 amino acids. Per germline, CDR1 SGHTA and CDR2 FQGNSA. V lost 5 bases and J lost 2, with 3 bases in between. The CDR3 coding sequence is TGTGCCAGCAGCCTCAACACCGGGGAGCTGTTTTTT. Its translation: CASSLNTGELFF.

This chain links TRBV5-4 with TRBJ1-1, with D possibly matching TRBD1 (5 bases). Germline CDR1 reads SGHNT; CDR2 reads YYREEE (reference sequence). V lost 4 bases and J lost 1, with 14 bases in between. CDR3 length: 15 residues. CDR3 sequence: CASSRGGEQNTEAFF. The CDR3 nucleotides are TGTGCCAGCAGCAGGGGTGGGGAACAGAACACTGAAGCTTTCTTT.

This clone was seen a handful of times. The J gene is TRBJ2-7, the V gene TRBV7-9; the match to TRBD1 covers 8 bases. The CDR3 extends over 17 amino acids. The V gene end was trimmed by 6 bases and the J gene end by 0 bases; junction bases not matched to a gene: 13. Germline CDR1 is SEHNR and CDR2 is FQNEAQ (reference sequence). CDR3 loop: CASSPGTGIISSYEQYF. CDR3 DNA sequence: TGTGCCAGCAGTCCCGGGACAGGAATAATCAGCTCCTACGAGCAGTACTTC.

CDR3 loop: CASSLVRVGQAGNTIYF. As DNA, the CDR3 is TGTGCCAGCAGCTTGGTGAGAGTGGGGCAAGCTGGAAACACCATATATTTT. The V gene is TRBV7-2, the J gene TRBJ1-3; TRBD1 is a possible D gene (5 bases). Germline CDR1 and CDR2: SGHTA and FQGNSA. V shed 3 bases and J shed 2 bases, with 17 bases lying between them. The length of the CDR3 is 17 residues. Together with reference TRBV7-2 and TRBJ1-3, the CDR3 gives the full variable domain: GAGVSQSPSNKVTEKGKDVELRCDPISGHTALYWYRQSLGQGLEFLIYFQGNSAPDKSGLPSDRFSAERTGGSVSTLTIQRTQQEDSAVYLCASSLVRVGQAGNTIYFGEGSWLTVV.